This T cell receptor beta chain emerged from a study of blood T cell repertoires in COVID-19. Study summary: Collection of acute and convalescent COVID-19 samples took place in the United States, Italy and Spain.

This CDR3 region has 16 residues. Clones were sequenced by immunoSEQ multiplex PCR, and TCRdb holds only the in-frame ones, with some missing. The profile shows approximately 60,000 clones, approximately 84% of them singletons. This TCR came from a man aged 65-85 years with active COVID-19. The chain couples TRBV21-1 to TRBJ2-7; the listed D gene, TRBD1, was not tested against the DNA. TRBV21-1 is designated a pseudogene. Sequencing was carried out using peripheral blood. The DNA for the CDR3 is TGTGCCAGCAGCTCCAGGTCCGGGACAGAGACCTACGAGCAGTACTTC. Translating it yields CASSSRSGTETYEQYF.